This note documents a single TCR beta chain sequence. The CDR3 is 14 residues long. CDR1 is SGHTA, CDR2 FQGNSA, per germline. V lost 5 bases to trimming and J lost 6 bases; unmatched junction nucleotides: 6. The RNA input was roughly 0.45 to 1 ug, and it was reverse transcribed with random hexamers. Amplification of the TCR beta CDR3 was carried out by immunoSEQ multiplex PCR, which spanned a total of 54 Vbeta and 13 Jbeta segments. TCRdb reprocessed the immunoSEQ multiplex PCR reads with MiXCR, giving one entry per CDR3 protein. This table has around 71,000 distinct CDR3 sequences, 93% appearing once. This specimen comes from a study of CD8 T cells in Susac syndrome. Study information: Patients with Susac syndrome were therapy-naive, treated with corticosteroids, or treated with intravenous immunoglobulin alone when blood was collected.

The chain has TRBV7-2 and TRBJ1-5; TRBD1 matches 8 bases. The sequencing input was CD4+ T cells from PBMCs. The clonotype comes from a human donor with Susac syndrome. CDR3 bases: TGTGCCAGCAGCCAAGTGGGGACAGGTCAGCCCCAGCATTTT. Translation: CASSQVGTGQPQHF.